This record covers a single T cell receptor beta chain. Its specificity is not known. TCRdb's table, derived via immunoSEQ multiplex PCR, lists solely in-frame clones and lacks some. The data hold roughly 5,200 clones, with approximately 70% observed a single time. V was pared by 0 bases and J by 11 bases, with 11 bases between. This CDR3 is 13 amino acids long. Per germline, CDR1 MGHRA and CDR2 YSYEKL. This record comes from a study of CD8 T cell repertoires and HIV-1 epitope variants. Study as a whole: Separate from the cultures, 1M uncultured T cells served as baseline.

Findings and limits, study-wide: This assay reports beta chains of antigen-expanded cells, not T cell function. Some ten TCR beta clonotypes were antigen-specific, more than five apparently recognizing autologous or escape variants. Nef KF9 drew about 5 clonotypes and HW9 one, without TAALDMSHF responses.

This TCR was sampled from a male donor with HIV. The sequenced material came from cultured CD8+ T cells derived from PBMCs. V gene TRBV4-1 combines with J gene TRBJ1-5; TRBD1 is a possible D gene (5 bases). The CDR3 spells CASSQDRGTAQHF. CDR3 bases: TGCGCCAGCAGCCAAGATCGGGGGACGGCCCAGCATTTT.